A single sample is the source of the 25 T cell receptor beta chains below, sequenced in a study of CD8 T cells in ankylosing spondylitis. Study-level points and caveats: Apparently characteristic of ankylosing spondylitis blood was a TCR beta motif (about eight highly homologous variants).

Via MiXCR, TCRdb re-called the 5' RACE reads, giving one row per CDR3 protein. Of about 510,000 distinct CDR3 sequences listed, less than 6% are singletons. For these TCRs, the target antigens are not known. The material sequenced was blood, either unsorted or a sorted T cell fraction (not recorded which). The receptor set was obtained from a male donor with ankylosing spondylitis.

This clonotype appeared many times. The CDR3 sequence is CSARGGLAVSYEQYF. CDR3 sequence (DNA): TGCAGTGCTAGGGGTGGGCTAGCGGTCTCCTACGAGCAGTACTTC. V usage is TRBV20-1 and J usage is TRBJ2-7, with TRBD2 identical over 7 bases. Germline V gene lookup returns CDR1 DFQATT and CDR2 SNEGSKA (reference sequence). V shed 3 bases and J 0 bases; nucleotides not matched to a gene: 8. The CDR3 extends over 15 amino acids.

This clonotype was recorded at least ten times. The chain combines TRBV29-1 with TRBJ2-7; D ambiguous. Germline CDR1 reads SQVTM; CDR2 reads ANQGSEA. This CDR3 is 12 amino acids long. Trimming removed 4 bases from V and 0 bases from J, with 7 bases in between. CDR3 bases: TGCAGCGTTGCCACTAACTCCTACGAGCAGTACTTC. Protein sequence: CSVATNSYEQYF.

This clonotype was detected many times. V is TRBV7-2 and J is TRBJ2-5; D unclear. The V gene lost 1 base and the J gene lost 1 base, with 7 bases spanning the gap. Germline CDR1 reads SGHTA; CDR2 reads FQGNSA. The CDR3 has 14 amino acids. The CDR3 coding sequence is TGTGCCAGCAGCTTAGTAGCTACCCAAGAGACCCAGTACTTC. Its protein is CASSLVATQETQYF.

This clonotype was seen a few times. The rearrangement uses TRBV2 and TRBJ2-1, with 10 nucleotides matching TRBD2. The CDR3 is 15 residues long. From germline, CDR1 is SNHLY and CDR2 FYNNEI. V lost 3 bases, J lost 8 bases, and 7 bases stayed unmatched. DNA for the CDR3: TGTGCCAGCAGTGACCCTAGCGGGAGTTCCCATGAGCAGTTCTTC. It translates to CASSDPSGSSHEQFF.

The sample holds many counts of this clonotype. This chain joins TRBV7-2 and TRBJ2-3, with 7 bases fitting TRBD2. The germline gives CDR1 SGHTA, CDR2 FQGNSA. The trim removed 1 base at V and 2 bases at J, leaving 6 bases unmatched. There are 16 residues in the CDR3. The CDR3 region has the DNA TGTGCCAGCAGCTTAGTGGCTAGCGGAACCACAGATACGCAGTATTTT. Amino acid sequence: CASSLVASGTTDTQYF.

Ten or more counts support this clonotype. This chain's CDR3 is CASSLVFRRDGPYEQYF. The DNA of the CDR3 is TGTGCCAGCAGCTTAGTATTTAGGCGGGACGGTCCCTACGAGCAGTACTTC. The chain has TRBV7-2 and TRBJ2-7; TRBD2 is a possible D gene (6 bases). Between the trimmed V and J ends, which lost 1 base and 2 bases, there was a span of 18 bases. This CDR3 has 17 amino acids. The V gene's germline CDR1 is SGHTA and CDR2 FQGNSA.

This clonotype was observed many times. This chain uses TRBV20-1 with TRBJ2-5; the D gene is possibly TRBD2 (6 bases). The CDR3 is 14 residues long. Germline CDR1 is DFQATT and CDR2 is SNEGSKA (reference sequence). V was trimmed by 4 bases and J by 4 bases, leaving 16 bases between them. In DNA form, the CDR3 reads TGCAGTGCTACCCGGGACTCTCTCCTAGAGACCCAGTACTTC. Protein product: CSATRDSLLETQYF.

This clonotype was seen ten or more times. The chain combines TRBV12-3 or TRBV12-4 with TRBJ1-2, with TRBD1 as a possible D gene (6 bases). The length of the CDR3 is 12 residues. Trimming cost V 6 bases and J 8 bases, with 13 bases left between them. The DNA of the CDR3 is TGTGCCAGCAGGTTCAGGGGATACGGCTACACCTTC. Translated: CASRFRGYGYTF.

This clonotype was counted ten times or more. The chain uses TRBV7-3 and TRBJ2-2; D gene uncertain. The V and J ends lost 5 bases and 6 bases respectively, with 13 bases between them. Germline V gives CDR1 SGHTA, CDR2 FQGTGA. The CDR3 loop spans 14 amino acids. The CDR3 DNA follows: TGTGCCAGCAGCCTAGACTTAAACTCCGGGGAGCTGTTTTTT. Translating gives CASSLDLNSGELFF.

This clonotype was seen many times. The chain employs TRBV10-3 and TRBJ2-7; possible D gene TRBD2, 6 bases. CDR1 ENHRY and CDR2 SYGVKD come from the germline V gene. V dropped 6 bases and J dropped 3 bases, with 18 bases sitting between them. This CDR3 region has 15 residues. CDR3 nucleotides: TGTGCCATCAGGGCCAGGAGGGCGCGGGGCTACGAGCAGTACTTC. Translating gives CAIRARRARGYEQYF.

This rearrangement joins TRBV28 to TRBJ1-1; the D is unclear. CDR3 size: 15 residues. Germline CDR1 MDHEN, CDR2 SYDVKM. Deletions cut 4 bases from V and 5 bases from J, with 17 bases between. The CDR3: CASSSTSAPRTEAFF. In DNA form, the CDR3 reads TGTGCCAGCAGTTCCACGAGCGCCCCGAGGACTGAAGCTTTCTTT.

This clonotype was found many times. This chain uses TRBV27 with TRBJ1-1, with D maybe TRBD1 (5 bases). The CDR3 is 13 amino acids. The V and J ends lost 5 bases and 6 bases respectively, with 13 bases between them. Germline V CDR1 and CDR2: MNHEY, SMNVEV (reference sequence). DNA of the CDR3: TGTGCCAGCAGTCCCGGACTGGGGCCTGAAGCTTTCTTT. Protein: CASSPGLGPEAFF.

This chain links TRBV7-9 with TRBJ2-3, with 14 bases lining up with TRBD2. The CDR3 spans 17 residues. Germline lookup yields CDR1 SEHNR and CDR2 FQNEAQ (reference sequence). J gave up 1 base and V 5 bases, and 5 bases lay outside the gene matches. The CDR3 is CASSPTSGGVGTDTQYF. CDR3 DNA: TGTGCCAGCAGCCCGACTAGCGGGGGGGTTGGCACAGATACGCAGTATTTT.

This clonotype was observed at least ten times. The chain is built from TRBV20-1 and TRBJ2-1; 10 nucleotides line up with TRBD2. V was clipped by 3 bases and J by 6 bases; unmatched bases: 5. The CDR3 is made up of 14 amino acids. Germline CDR1 DFQATT, CDR2 SNEGSKA (reference sequence). CDR3: CSARASGRINEQFF. CDR3 DNA sequence: TGCAGTGCTAGGGCTAGCGGGAGAATCAATGAGCAGTTCTTC.

Ten or more counts support this clonotype. The chain carries TRBV28 and TRBJ2-1; the match to TRBD1 covers 7 bases. Germline CDR1 is MDHEN and CDR2 is SYDVKM. With 4 bases clipped from V and 0 bases from J, the junction kept 3 bases outside the gene matches. This CDR3 has 15 amino acids. The CDR3 region is CASSSTGHSYNEQFF. The DNA of the CDR3 is TGTGCCAGCAGTTCGACAGGGCACTCCTACAATGAGCAGTTCTTC.

This clonotype was seen repeatedly, ten times or more. CDR3 sequence: CSGLNIADQETQYF. The CDR3 DNA reads as TGCAGTGGCCTTAATATAGCGGACCAAGAGACCCAGTACTTC. V and J are TRBV20-1 and TRBJ2-5; possible D gene TRBD2, 6 bases. V was trimmed by 7 bases and J by 0 bases, leaving 15 bases between them. This CDR3 is built from 14 residues. Looked up from germline, CDR1 is DFQATT and CDR2 is SNEGSKA (reference sequence).

This clonotype was observed at least ten times. The chain links TRBV7-2 to TRBJ1-5, with D maybe TRBD1 (6 bases). V was trimmed by 5 bases and J by 4 bases, leaving 15 bases between them. Looked up from germline, CDR1 is SGHTA and CDR2 is FQGNSA. CDR3 length: 15 amino acids. The CDR3 region has the DNA TGTGCCAGCAGCGCTCTACAGGGTTTAAATCAGCCCCAGCATTTT. Residues: CASSALQGLNQPQHF. Complete variable domain (other parts from reference TRBV7-2 and TRBJ1-5): GAGVSQSPSNKVTEKGKDVELRCDPISGHTALYWYRQSLGQGLEFLIYFQGNSAPDKSGLPSDRFSAERTGGSVSTLTIQRTQQEDSAVYLCASSALQGLNQPQHFGDGTRLSIL.

The table lists this clonotype with many counts. J is TRBJ2-2 and V is TRBV20-1; TRBD2 matches at 15 bases. Trimming removed 6 bases from V and 5 bases from J; junction bases left unmatched: 4. This CDR3 has 15 residues. In germline, CDR1 is DFQATT, CDR2 SNEGSKA (reference sequence). Here the CDR3 reads CSAPGLAGGTGELFF. In nucleotides, the CDR3 is TGCAGTGCCCCGGGACTAGCGGGAGGTACCGGGGAGCTGTTTTTT.

This clonotype was detected ten times or more. The chain has TRBV5-1 and TRBJ1-3; D unclear. Trimming pared 4 bases from V and 4 bases from J, leaving 15 bases between. The CDR3 is made up of 15 amino acids. Germline CDR1 and CDR2: SGHRS and YFSETQ. CDR3: CASSTDPVAGNTIYF. CDR3 coding DNA: TGCGCCAGCAGCACAGACCCTGTCGCCGGAAACACCATATATTTT.

This clonotype turned up a few times. The CDR3, as DNA: TGTGCCAGCAGCCCCGATCTGACTAATGAAAAACTGTTTTTT. Amino acids: CASSPDLTNEKLFF. The V and J genes are TRBV6-1 and TRBJ1-4; D gene unclear. The length of the CDR3 is 14 residues. Trimming took off 6 bases at V and 2 bases at J, with 10 bases between the two ends. From germline, CDR1 is MNHNS and CDR2 SASEGT.

This clonotype was seen a handful of times. This sequence joins TRBV2 and TRBJ1-6; D is unclear. Trimming pared 8 bases from V and 10 bases from J, leaving 12 bases between. Looked up from germline, CDR1 is SNHLY and CDR2 is FYNNEI. The CDR3 contains 12 residues. Here the CDR3 reads CASGGRVSPLHF. The CDR3 coding sequence is TGTGCCAGCGGAGGGCGGGTCTCACCCCTCCACTTT.

There are many counts of this clonotype. This chain links TRBV6-1 with TRBJ2-5, with 7 bases lining up with TRBD2. The CDR3 consists of 13 residues. Germline trimming cut 3 bases from V and 3 bases from J; bases unmatched to any gene: 1. Germline loops: CDR1 MNHNS, CDR2 SASEGT. The CDR3 here is CASSDSGEETQYF. The DNA of the CDR3 is TGTGCCAGCAGTGACAGCGGGGAAGAGACCCAGTACTTC.

The table lists this clonotype with many counts. This sequence joins TRBV7-2 and TRBJ1-5; D may be TRBD1 (6 bases). The germline V and J ends were trimmed by 2 bases and 11 bases, with 16 bases remaining between them. The CDR3 contains 14 residues. The germline gives CDR1 SGHTA, CDR2 FQGNSA. The CDR3 nucleotides read TGTGCCAGCAGCTTAAACGGGGGCAGAGGGGCCCAGCATTTT. Its protein product is CASSLNGGRGAQHF.

This chain connects TRBV9 to TRBJ2-3; TRBD2 matches at 7 bases. The junction had 2 bases not matched to a gene; V was cut back by 3 bases and J by 4 bases. The CDR3 has 13 residues. The germline CDR1 and CDR2 sequences are SGDLS and YYNGEE. In DNA form, the CDR3 reads TGTGCCAGCAGCGACGGACTAGCAGATACGCAGTATTTT. Translated: CASSDGLADTQYF.

The chain has TRBV5-1 and TRBJ2-1, with 7 positions matching TRBD2. Germline V gives CDR1 SGHRS, CDR2 YFSETQ. The CDR3 has 13 residues. V lost 4 bases to trimming and J lost 4 bases; unmatched junction nucleotides: 2. CDR3 region: CASSGGGYNEQFF. The DNA of the CDR3 is TGCGCCAGCAGCGGGGGGGGGTACAATGAGCAGTTCTTC.